This T cell receptor (beta chain) emerged from a study of cytomegalovirus exposure and HLA in healthy donors. Overall study context: Earlier findings included roughly 120 million unique TCR beta sequences obtained from about 180 million T cells.

Germline values: CDR1 SGHRS, CDR2 YFSETQ. With 7 bases removed from V and 2 bases from J, the gap between germline ends came to 6 bases. There are 11 residues in the CDR3. The study ran its PCR with 60 Vbeta and 13 Jbeta primers. Only in-frame clones appear in the TCRdb table, and some are missing; sequencing was by immunoSEQ multiplex PCR. In the table there are around 150,000 clones, 80% to 90% of which are singletons. Findings of the study overall: Cytomegalovirus-associated status was assigned to about 180 TCR beta chains. A later analysis reportedly identified an Asian-associated ancestry cluster as carrying fewer N-insertions than the approximately 730-donor mean.

With regard to this clone: Its antigen is still unknown.

V gene TRBV5-1 combines with J gene TRBJ2-5, with no clear D. Sequenced material: PBMCs. The receptor's source is a woman between 18 and 29 years old in good health and CMV-seronegative. The CDR3 DNA reads TGCGCCAGCCGAGGTCAAGAGACCCAGTACTTC. Translating gives CASRGQETQYF.